Shown below are 30 T cell receptor beta chains from a single sample sequenced in a study of identical twins. TCRdb used MiXCR to reprocess the 5' RACE reads, holding one entry per CDR3 protein. Of approximately 260,000 distinct CDR3 sequences listed, 6.5% to 9.5% are singletons. This same sample was also taken into another study, of yellow fever vaccine responses in identical twins.

Sequenced material: CD8+ T cells sorted from blood. These receptors all stem from a woman aged 18-29 years in good health.

The rearrangement joins TRBV24-1 to TRBJ2-2; 9 nucleotides align to TRBD1. V lost 3 bases and J lost 5; bases outside the gene matches: 9. Germline loops: CDR1 KGHDR, CDR2 SFDVKD. The CDR3 has 17 amino acids. CDR3 bases: TGTGCCACCAGTGATACGAGGAGACAGGGGGTAACCGGGGAGCTGTTTTTT. Translation: CATSDTRRQGVTGELFF.

The chain couples TRBV4-3 to TRBJ1-2; D gene unclear. The germline V gene has CDR1 LGHNA and CDR2 YSLEER. Trimming removed 1 base at V and 8 bases at J, with 14 bases between. This CDR3 region has 14 residues. The CDR3 is CASSQARLLGGYTF. For the CDR3, the DNA is TGCGCCAGCAGCCAAGCCCGGCTGCTGGGCGGCTACACCTTC.

This rearrangement joins TRBV27 to TRBJ2-3; D tentatively reads TRBD1 or TRBD2 (6 bases each). The CDR3 has 15 residues. Germline loops: CDR1 MNHEY, CDR2 SMNVEV (reference sequence). Deletions cut 3 bases from V and 5 bases from J, with 15 bases between. This CDR3 is CASSFSGGAGDTQYF. CDR3 DNA: TGTGCCAGCAGTTTTTCCGGGGGCGCAGGAGATACGCAGTATTTT.

At least ten counts were recorded for this clonotype. The V gene is TRBV10-1, the J gene TRBJ2-1; 9 bases fit TRBD1. V was pared by 3 bases and J by 1 base, with 4 bases of the junction left unmatched. The CDR3 is 16 residues long. CDR1 WNHNN and CDR2 SYGVQD come from the germline V gene (reference sequence). CDR3 DNA sequence: TGCGCCAGCAGTGAAGACAGGGGGATGTCCTACAATGAGCAGTTCTTC. It codes for CASSEDRGMSYNEQFF.

This clonotype was seen a handful of times. The rearrangement links TRBV2 to TRBJ1-1; 7 positions match TRBD1. The V and J ends lost 5 bases and 0 bases, in that order; junction bases with no gene match: 3. The CDR3 loop spans 14 amino acids. The germline V gene encodes CDR1 SNHLY and CDR2 FYNNEI. CDR3 in amino acids: CASSMDRLNTEAFF. The CDR3 nucleotides are TGTGCCAGCAGTATGGACAGGTTGAACACTGAAGCTTTCTTT.

The table lists this clonotype with a few counts. The rearrangement uses TRBV4-3 and TRBJ2-7; 8 bases line up with TRBD2. J was trimmed by 1 base and V by 4 bases; bases with no gene match: 6. Germline values: CDR1 LGHNA, CDR2 YSLEER. The CDR3 spans 15 residues. Here the CDR3 reads CASSPGAGGSYEQYF. The DNA for the CDR3 is TGCGCCAGCAGCCCCGGGGCGGGGGGATCCTACGAGCAGTACTTC.

This clonotype qualifies as medium-sized (0.01 to 0.1%). The chain joins TRBV6-2 or TRBV6-3 to TRBJ2-2; unclear D gene. Germline V lookup: CDR1 MNHEY, CDR2 SVGEGT. CDR3 length equals 14 residues. V lost 2 bases, J lost 7 bases, and 11 bases lay in between. CDR3 in DNA: TGTGCCAGCAGTTACCTAAACCGTTTCGGGGAGCTGTTTTTT. This gives the protein CASSYLNRFGELFF.

This clonotype appeared many times. V gene TRBV25-1 combines with J gene TRBJ2-7; TRBD1 agrees at 9 bases. Per germline, CDR1 MGHDK and CDR2 SYGVNS. Losses at the gene ends were 2 bases for V and 6 bases for J; bases not matched to a gene: 2. This CDR3 region has 13 residues. CDR3 in amino acids: CASSETGGGEQYF. For the CDR3, the DNA is TGTGCCAGCAGTGAAACAGGGGGCGGCGAGCAGTACTTC.

This clonotype has ten or more counts. The chain combines TRBV24-1 with TRBJ2-2, with a weak D call TRBD1 (5 bases). The V and J ends lost 3 bases and 1 base respectively, with 8 bases between them. Germline V lookup: CDR1 KGHDR, CDR2 SFDVKD. This CDR3 is 15 amino acids long. For the CDR3, the DNA is TGTGCCACCAGTGATGTCAGGGAGAACACCGGGGAGCTGTTTTTT. Residues: CATSDVRENTGELFF.

In its sample, this clonotype was seen many times. The chain links TRBV12-3 or TRBV12-4 to TRBJ1-3; D is perhaps TRBD1 (6 bases). This CDR3 has 15 amino acids. Trimming removed 6 bases from V and 2 bases from J, with 14 bases in between. CDR3 region: CASRPPTGPGNTIYF. The CDR3 DNA reads as TGTGCCAGCAGACCACCGACAGGACCTGGAAACACCATATATTTT.

The chain uses TRBV12-3 or TRBV12-4 and TRBJ2-7; D perhaps matches TRBD2 (6 bases). Trimming removed 5 bases at V and 3 bases at J, with 14 bases between. The CDR3 has 14 amino acids. In nucleotides, the CDR3 is TGTGCCAGCAGTCCGGAACTAGCAGGCTACGAGCAGTACTTC. Translation gives CASSPELAGYEQYF.

The chain combines TRBV7-8 with TRBJ2-5, with 13 bases that match TRBD2. Germline V lookup: CDR1 SGHVS, CDR2 FQNEAQ. The CDR3 sequence is 16 residues long. V was clipped by 5 bases and J by 9 bases; unmatched bases: 12. The CDR3 reads CASSKGTSGELGSQYF. CDR3 DNA: TGTGCCAGCAGCAAGGGGACTAGCGGGGAATTAGGGTCCCAGTACTTC.

There are many counts of this clonotype. This sequence joins TRBV12-3 or TRBV12-4 and TRBJ1-1, with a weak D call TRBD1 (5 bases). This CDR3 has 12 residues. Trimming took off 6 bases at V and 4 bases at J, with 9 bases between the two ends. This CDR3 reads CASSLTATEAFF. CDR3 nucleotide sequence: TGTGCCAGCAGCCTGACAGCCACTGAAGCTTTCTTT.

This clonotype has a count of ten or more. This chain joins TRBV7-9 and TRBJ2-7; D gene unclear. The CDR3 covers 13 residues. Trimming stripped 1 base from V and 6 bases from J, with 10 bases between. Germline values: CDR1 SEHNR, CDR2 FQNEAQ (reference sequence). CDR3 residues: CASSLVIGSEQYF. DNA for the CDR3: TGTGCCAGCAGCTTAGTGATAGGTTCCGAGCAGTACTTC.

This clonotype was found many times. This chain uses TRBV6-2 or TRBV6-3 with TRBJ2-1; 7 bases align to TRBD1. V gave up 8 bases and J gave up 6 bases; unmatched junction bases: 13. The CDR3 extends over 15 amino acids. CDR1 is MNHEY, CDR2 SVGEGT, per germline. CDR3 nucleotides: TGTGCCAGCCTGGACCCGGGACAGACCACCAATGAGCAGTTCTTC. Its protein product is CASLDPGQTTNEQFF.

In this sample, this clonotype turned up many times. The CDR3 nucleotides read TGTGCCAGCAGCCACCTCGGAGATACGCAGTATTTT. Translated, it gives CASSHLGDTQYF. The chain is built from TRBV7-6 and TRBJ2-3; no clear D. The V gene's germline CDR1 is SGHVS and CDR2 FNYEAQ. The V end was cut by 5 bases, the J end by 5 bases, with 8 bases between. There are 12 residues in the CDR3.

This clonotype was detected many times. This sequence joins TRBV5-6 and TRBJ1-1; no firm D call. V lost 4 bases to trimming and J lost 0 bases, with 10 bases between them. The CDR3 covers 14 residues. Germline lookup yields CDR1 SGHDT and CDR2 YYEEEE. The CDR3 sequence: CASSPQNMNTEAFF. Written as DNA, the CDR3 is TGTGCCAGCAGCCCACAGAACATGAACACTGAAGCTTTCTTT.

There are many counts of this clonotype. The chain recombines TRBV7-8 with TRBJ2-7; no clear D. Germline CDR1 is SGHVS and CDR2 is FQNEAQ. V lost 4 bases, J lost 0 bases, and 16 bases lay in between. This CDR3 comprises 16 residues. The CDR3 protein is CASSYSPQVTSYEQYF. The CDR3 DNA follows: TGTGCCAGCAGCTATAGTCCGCAGGTTACCTCCTACGAGCAGTACTTC.

This clonotype was seen ten or more times. The genes are TRBV29-1 and TRBJ2-5; D possibly corresponds to TRBD2 (6 bases). Trimming cost V 4 bases and J 5 bases, with 17 bases left between them. This CDR3 spans 14 amino acids. Germline V CDR1 and CDR2: SQVTM, ANQGSEA. CDR3 sequence reads: CSVGRLGGRETQYF. CDR3 DNA: TGCAGCGTTGGGCGGCTGGGGGGAAGGGAGACCCAGTACTTC.

There are a few counts of this clonotype. For the CDR3, the DNA is TGTGCCAGCAGTTACGGGGGGGGCGGGGAGCTGTTTTTT. Its translation is CASSYGGGGELFF. This sequence joins TRBV6-5 and TRBJ2-2; 7 nucleotides agree with TRBD2. The J segment lost 7 bases and the V segment lost 2 bases, leaving 1 base of the junction unmatched. The CDR3 runs to 13 residues. Germline CDR1 reads MNHEY; CDR2 reads SVGAGI.

This clonotype was detected many times. The rearrangement links TRBV4-3 to TRBJ2-6; D is undetermined. CDR1 and CDR2 from the germline V gene are LGHNA and YSLEER. The CDR3 runs to 14 residues. The V and J ends lost 0 bases and 2 bases respectively, with 2 bases between them. CDR3 bases: TGCGCCAGCAGCCAAGAGCCTGGGGCCAACGTCCTGACTTTC. Amino acid sequence: CASSQEPGANVLTF.

This clonotype has just a few counts. The rearrangement uses TRBV6-1 and TRBJ1-4; 9 bases agree with TRBD1. V gave up 5 bases and J gave up 5 bases; unmatched junction bases: 3. CDR1 is MNHNS, CDR2 SASEGT, per germline. The CDR3 has 14 amino acids. The CDR3 spells CASSRGTGNEKLFF. In DNA form, the CDR3 reads TGTGCCAGCAGTCGTGGGACAGGGAATGAAAAACTGTTTTTT.

The chain combines TRBV29-1 with TRBJ2-2; TRBD2 aligns across 10 bases. CDR3 length: 16 amino acids. The germline V gene has CDR1 SQVTM and CDR2 ANQGSEA. The V gene end was trimmed by 0 bases and the J gene end by 4 bases; junction bases not matched to a gene: 5. CDR3 in amino acids: CSVEDLSGGATGELFF. CDR3 nucleotide sequence: TGCAGCGTTGAAGACCTAAGCGGGGGGGCCACCGGGGAGCTGTTTTTT.

This clonotype was observed a few times. V gene TRBV15 combines with J gene TRBJ2-3; a possible D gene is TRBD2 (6 bases). The CDR3 spans 17 residues. V lost 3 bases to trimming and J lost 0 bases, with 16 bases between them. Germline CDR1 and CDR2: LNHNV and YYDKDF (reference sequence). CDR3 coding DNA: TGTGCCACCAGCAGTAGGTGGAGGGGAGTTAGCACAGATACGCAGTATTTT. It yields the protein CATSSRWRGVSTDTQYF.

The chain recombines TRBV20-1 with TRBJ2-7; maybe TRBD1 (5 bases). The CDR3 is 15 residues long. V shed 7 bases and J shed 0 bases, with 19 bases lying between them. The germline V gene encodes CDR1 DFQATT and CDR2 SNEGSKA (reference sequence). Here the CDR3 DNA reads TGCAGTGTCCCCCCCTCGACAGCCAGCTCCTACGAGCAGTACTTC. Its protein product is CSVPPSTASSYEQYF.

This clonotype was found many times. The chain combines TRBV12-3 or TRBV12-4 with TRBJ1-5; D may be TRBD1 (6 bases). Trimming removed 6 bases from V and 4 bases from J, with 16 bases in between. The CDR3 consists of 15 residues. The CDR3 coding sequence is TGTGCCAGCAGGAAACAGGGTTTAGGGAATCAGCCCCAGCATTTT. Translated: CASRKQGLGNQPQHF.

In nucleotides, the CDR3 is TGTGCCTGGAGTACGACAGGACAGGGGAAAAACACCGGGGAGCTGTTTTTT. This sequence encodes CAWSTTGQGKNTGELFF. The chain uses TRBV30 and TRBJ2-2; 9 bases agree with TRBD1. Trimming at V came to 2 bases and at J to 2 bases, leaving 9 bases not matched to a gene. Germline CDR1 and CDR2: GTSNPN and SVGIG (reference sequence). The CDR3 loop spans 17 amino acids.

The sample holds a few counts of this clonotype. This chain connects TRBV20-1 to TRBJ2-5, with D possibly matching TRBD1 (5 bases). Germline lookup yields CDR1 DFQATT and CDR2 SNEGSKA (reference sequence). The germline V and J ends were trimmed by 0 bases and 2 bases, with 10 bases remaining between them. The CDR3 has 14 residues. This CDR3 reads CSAREAGPQETQYF. The CDR3 nucleotides read TGCAGTGCTAGAGAGGCAGGGCCTCAAGAGACCCAGTACTTC.

The gene calls are TRBV2 and TRBJ1-1; no clear D. The CDR3 has 11 amino acids. V was clipped by 10 bases and J by 4 bases, with 10 bases between them. Germline V lookup: CDR1 SNHLY, CDR2 FYNNEI. The DNA of the CDR3 is TGTGCCACCAGAACCGGCACTGAAGCTTTCTTT. This sequence encodes CATRTGTEAFF.

V is TRBV27 and J is TRBJ2-4; 7 nucleotides line up with TRBD2. The CDR3 is made up of 14 amino acids. Per the germline V gene, CDR1 is MNHEY and CDR2 is SMNVEV (reference sequence). The V segment lost 3 bases and the J segment 7 bases; nucleotides outside the gene matches: 6. The CDR3 coding sequence is TGTGCCAGCAGTTTTGGGGGGGGGAAGAACATTCAGTACTTC. Amino acids: CASSFGGGKNIQYF.